One sample yielded the 14 T cell receptor beta chains listed below, sequenced in a study of cytomegalovirus exposure and HLA in healthy donors. The PCR contained 60 Vbeta and 13 Jbeta primers. Repertoires were generated with immunoSEQ multiplex PCR, while TCRdb's copy carries only in-frame clones and drops some. The sample yields around 110,000 clones, about 79% seen once. The material sequenced was PBMCs. The source is a man aged 25 to 40 in good health and CMV-seropositive.

This sequence joins TRBV7-3 and TRBJ2-3; 7 bases line up with TRBD2. Trimming took 5 bases from V and 0 from J; bases not matched to a gene: 5. CDR1 and CDR2 (germline): SGHTA, FQGTGA. There are 15 residues in the CDR3. The CDR3 bases are TGTGCCAGCAGCCCGGGGGGTCTTAGCACAGATACGCAGTATTTT. Encoded protein: CASSPGGLSTDTQYF.

This chain uses TRBV10-3 with TRBJ2-4, with TRBD2 matching 9 bases. The length of the CDR3 is 15 residues. The germline V gene encodes CDR1 ENHRY and CDR2 SYGVKD. V shed 0 bases, J shed 6 bases, and the junction held 3 bases outside the gene matches. CDR3 nucleotide sequence: TGTGCCATCAGTGAGTCTAGTAGCGGGAGAAACATTCAGTACTTC. Residues: CAISESSSGRNIQYF.

Points on this clone: Other DNA sequences in the sample encode the same CDR3. This chain links TRBV4-2 with TRBJ2-7, with TRBD1 identical over 9 bases. The V gene end was trimmed by 1 base and the J gene end by 2 bases; junction bases not matched to a gene: 3. The germline V gene has CDR1 LGHNA and CDR2 YNFKEQ. The CDR3 covers 15 residues. CDR3 protein: CASSQVGTGPYEQYF. In nucleotides, the CDR3 is TGTGCCAGCAGCCAAGTAGGGACAGGGCCCTACGAGCAGTACTTC.

The chain is built from TRBV5-6 and TRBJ1-2; 12 bases line up with TRBD1. The CDR3 extends over 15 amino acids. CDR1 is SGHDT and CDR2 is YYEEEE in the germline V gene. With 3 bases clipped from V and 6 bases from J, the junction kept 6 bases outside the gene matches. The CDR3 is CASSWGQGAADGYTF. The DNA for the CDR3 is TGTGCCAGCAGCTGGGGACAGGGGGCGGCGGATGGCTACACCTTC.

The genes are TRBV10-3 and TRBJ2-2; 7 bases agree with TRBD2. The trim removed 5 bases at V and 4 bases at J, leaving 7 bases unmatched. The CDR3 has 15 amino acids. The germline V gene encodes CDR1 ENHRY and CDR2 SYGVKD. For the CDR3, the DNA is TGTGCCATCAGTATGGCGGGAGCCGTCACCGGGGAGCTGTTTTTT. Amino acid sequence: CAISMAGAVTGELFF.

J is TRBJ1-1 and V is TRBV16, with a weak D call TRBD1 (6 bases). CDR1 and CDR2 from the germline V gene are KGHSY and FQNENV. The CDR3 extends over 15 amino acids. V was cut by 1 base and J by 0 bases, with 9 bases left in between. This CDR3 is CASSQFRTVNTEAFF. The CDR3 DNA reads as TGTGCCAGCAGCCAATTTAGGACAGTGAACACTGAAGCTTTCTTT.

The rearrangement uses TRBV18 and TRBJ1-1; D is perhaps TRBD1 (6 bases). Trimming removed 3 bases at V and 0 bases at J, with 17 bases between. Germline CDR1 reads KGHSH; CDR2 reads LQKENI. The CDR3 sequence is 17 residues long. The CDR3 is CASSPQQGSEMNTEAFF. The DNA for the CDR3 is TGTGCCAGCTCACCCCAACAGGGATCGGAGATGAACACTGAAGCTTTCTTT.

J is TRBJ2-1 and V is TRBV5-8; possibly TRBD2 for D (7 bases). Trimming left V 4 bases short and J 12 bases short, with 14 bases between. This CDR3 contains 12 residues. From germline, CDR1 is SGHTS and CDR2 YDEGEE. In DNA, the CDR3 is TGTGCCAGCAGCCCGGTGAGGGGGGGGCAGTTCTTC. It is translated as CASSPVRGGQFF. The entire variable domain, with the rest obtained from reference TRBV5-8 and TRBJ2-1, is as follows: EAGVTQSPTHLIKTRGQQATLRCSPISGHTSVYWYQQALGLGLQFLLWYDEGEERNRGNFPPRFSGRQFPNYSSELNVNALELEDSALYLCASSPVRGGQFFGPGTRLTVL.

V usage is TRBV5-1 and J usage is TRBJ2-7; 8 nucleotides align to TRBD2. V shed 2 bases and J 2 bases; nucleotides not matched to a gene: 9. Germline V gene data show CDR1 as SGHRS and CDR2 as YFSETQ. The CDR3 is made up of 16 amino acids. The chain's CDR3 is CASSFQTSVTTYEQYF. The CDR3 DNA follows: TGCGCCAGCAGCTTCCAGACTAGCGTAACTACCTACGAGCAGTACTTC.

V is TRBV19 and J is TRBJ1-3; no firm D call. Germline CDR1 LNHDA, CDR2 SQIVND (reference sequence). This CDR3 is built from 16 residues. V gave up 3 bases and J gave up 3 bases, with 15 bases separating them. CDR3 amino acids: CASSILLANRGNTIYF. DNA of the CDR3: TGTGCCAGTAGTATTCTCCTTGCGAATCGTGGAAACACCATATATTTT.

The rearrangement joins TRBV6-1 to TRBJ1-2; D is undetermined. Trimming cost V 9 bases and J 5 bases, with 7 bases left between them. CDR1 is MNHNS, CDR2 SASEGT, per germline. The CDR3 consists of 10 residues. The CDR3 DNA reads as TGTGCCAGTGGGCAGTATGGCTACACCTTC. Residues: CASGQYGYTF.

The chain has TRBV5-1 and TRBJ2-7; 10 bases align to TRBD2. The V segment lost 3 bases and the J segment 3 bases; nucleotides outside the gene matches: 0. The germline CDR1 and CDR2 sequences are SGHRS and YFSETQ. The CDR3 contains 13 residues. CDR3 region: CASSWTSGYEQYF. The CDR3 nucleotides read TGCGCCAGCAGCTGGACTAGCGGCTACGAGCAGTACTTC.

The chain links TRBV7-9 to TRBJ2-5; D gene unclear. The V and J ends lost 5 bases and 5 bases respectively, with 9 bases between them. The CDR3 consists of 12 residues. Per germline, CDR1 SEHNR and CDR2 FQNEAQ (reference sequence). This chain's CDR3 is CASSRLGETQYF. Here the CDR3 DNA reads TGTGCCAGCAGCAGGCTCGGGGAGACCCAGTACTTC. The full variable domain, in which reference TRBV7-9 and TRBJ2-5 provide the parts outside the CDR3, is DTGVSQNPRHKITKRGQNVTFRCDPISEHNRLYWYRQTLGQGPEFLTYFQNEAQLEKSRLLSDRFSAERPKGSFSTLEIQRTEQGDSAMYLCASSRLGETQYFGPGTRLLVL.

J is TRBJ2-7 and V is TRBV28; 7 nucleotides agree with TRBD2. Germline assignment: CDR1 MDHEN and CDR2 SYDVKM. The CDR3 contains 13 residues. The J segment lost 6 bases and the V segment lost 2 bases, leaving 4 bases of the junction unmatched. The CDR3: CASSLLAAVEQYF. CDR3 sequence (DNA): TGTGCCAGCAGTTTACTAGCGGCGGTCGAGCAGTACTTC.